These T cell receptor beta chains were read from a single sample in a study of Ad26.COV2.S vaccination and SARS-CoV-2 variants. Sequencing used immunoSEQ multiplex PCR; TCRdb keeps in-frame clones, though not all of them. The repertoire holds some 640,000 clones, with 80% to 90% as singletons. The material sequenced was peripheral blood, taken in a trial of Ad26.COV2.S vaccine versus placebo. The receptor set was obtained from a person between 18 and 65 years old who received the Ad26.COV2.S COVID-19 vaccine or a placebo. Both conserved end residues are part of each CDR3. A D gene is named only where the DNA matches it firmly. Clone size is given for some rows only: seen once, a few or many times, or a class if the clone is expanded.

clone size | J gene | V gene | D gene | CDR3 protein | CDR3 DNA
. | TRBJ1-3 | TRBV9 | . | CASSVGGGGVFHSGNTIYF | TGTGCCAGCAGCGTAGGAGGGGGGGGAGTATTCCACTCTGGAAACACCATATATTTT
. | TRBJ1-1 | TRBV9 | . | CASRIFPGHLNTEAFF | TGTGCCAGCAGAATATTTCCGGGACACCTGAACACTGAAGCTTTCTTT
. | TRBJ1-2 | TRBV30 | . | CAWSAYRQADYGYTF | TGTGCCTGGAGTGCATATAGACAGGCGGACTATGGCTACACCTTC
. | TRBJ2-7 | TRBV25-1 | TRBD1 | CASSSLRDRGYEQYF | TGTGCCAGCAGTTCTCTCCGGGACAGGGGCTACGAGCAGTACTTC
. | TRBJ2-1 | TRBV3-1/TRBV3-2 | . | CASSQVWSGSGNEQFF | TGTGCCAGCAGCCAAGTATGGAGCGGGTCCGGCAATGAGCAGTTCTTC
. | TRBJ1-1 | TRBV7-9 | . | CASSPLGGGEAFF | TGTGCCAGCAGCCCGCTGGGAGGGGGTGAAGCTTTCTTT
few | TRBJ1-5 | TRBV16 | . | CASSQSGYSNQPQHF | TGTGCCAGCAGCCAATCAGGATATAGCAATCAGCCCCAGCATTTT
. | TRBJ1-5 | TRBV3-1/TRBV3-2 | . | CASKEDSQPQHF | TGTGCCAGCAAGGAGGATAGTCAGCCCCAGCATTTT
. | TRBJ2-7 | TRBV18 | . | CASSPRETYEQYF | TGTGCCAGCTCACCCCGGGAGACCTACGAGCAGTACTTC
. | TRBJ2-2 | TRBV7-7 | TRBD2 | CASKRLAGTTGELFF | TGTGCTAGCAAGCGGCTAGCGGGAACCACCGGGGAGCTGTTTTTT
. | TRBJ2-5 | TRBV7-2 | . | CASSGASGERETQYF | TGTGCCAGCAGCGGAGCGTCAGGGGAACGCGAGACCCAGTACTTC
. | TRBJ1-6 | TRBV6-6 | . | CASSLIRGGSPLHF | TGTGCCAGCAGTTTAATTAGGGGTGGCTCACCCCTCCACTTT
. | TRBJ2-3 | TRBV6-4 | TRBD2 | CASSERASGDTDTQYF | TGTGCCAGCAGTGAAAGGGCTAGCGGGGACACAGATACGCAGTATTTT
. | TRBJ1-1 | TRBV7-2 | . | CASSPSGPATEAFF | TGTGCCAGCAGCCCCTCAGGCCCGGCCACTGAAGCTTTCTTT
. | TRBJ2-7 | TRBV5-1 | TRBD2 | CASSQRTSGSYEQYF | TGCGCCAGCAGTCAGAGGACTAGCGGGAGCTACGAGCAGTACTTC
once | TRBJ1-2 | TRBV6-2/TRBV6-3 | . | CASSYDSNYGYTF | TGTGCCAGCAGTTACGACAGTAACTATGGCTACACCTTC
. | TRBJ2-5 | TRBV27 | . | CASSLIGPAETQYF | TGTGCCAGCAGTTTAATCGGACCGGCAGAGACCCAGTACTTC
. | TRBJ1-1 | TRBV7-9 | . | CASSPQGRVGDTEAFF | TGTGCCAGCAGCCCACAGGGTAGGGTCGGGGACACTGAAGCTTTCTTT
. | TRBJ2-2 | TRBV5-4 | . | CASRSGTTNTGELFF | TGTGCCAGCAGATCCGGGACGACGAACACCGGGGAGCTGTTTTTT
. | TRBJ2-7 | TRBV18 | TRBD1 | CASSPGTGYEQYF | TGTGCCAGCTCACCAGGGACAGGGTACGAGCAGTACTTC
few | TRBJ2-7 | TRBV3-1/TRBV3-2 | . | CASSQDLRATYEQYF | TGTGCCAGCAGCCAAGATTTGCGGGCGACGTACGAGCAGTACTTC
. | TRBJ1-2 | TRBV5-4 | . | CASSLGQANYGYTF | TGTGCCAGCAGCTTGGGACAGGCAAACTATGGCTACACCTTC
. | TRBJ2-3 | TRBV7-2 | TRBD1 | CASSSRQGLDTQYF | TGTGCCAGCAGCTCACGACAGGGGTTAGATACGCAGTATTTT
. | TRBJ1-3 | TRBV7-9 | . | CASSLRGNTIYF | TGTGCCAGCAGCTTAAGGGGAAACACCATATATTTT
. | TRBJ1-3 | TRBV28 | . | CASRGSGNTIYF | TGTGCCAGCAGGGGAAGTGGAAACACCATATATTTT
. | TRBJ2-7 | TRBV5-5 | . | CASSSEVYEQYF | TGTGCCAGCAGCTCGGAAGTCTACGAGCAGTACTTC
. | TRBJ1-1 | TRBV6-2/TRBV6-3 | . | CASSYSKREAFF | TGTGCCAGCAGTTATTCGAAGCGGGAGGCTTTCTTT
. | TRBJ2-1 | TRBV23-1 | . | CASIPPGGRRDNEQFF | TGCGCCAGCATCCCCCCCGGCGGCCGAAGGGACAATGAGCAGTTCTTC
once | TRBJ2-3 | TRBV10-3 | . | CASTGTTSTDTQYF | TGTGCCAGCACCGGGACGACTAGCACAGATACGCAGTATTTT
. | TRBJ1-2 | TRBV30 | TRBD1 | CAWGQGAKGYTF | TGTGCCTGGGGACAGGGGGCGAAGGGCTACACCTTC
. | TRBJ2-7 | TRBV6-5 | . | CASSSLYEQYF | TGTGCCAGCAGTTCCCTATACGAGCAGTACTTC
. | TRBJ2-7 | TRBV7-9 | TRBD1 | CASSDTGGFYEQYF | TGTGCCAGCAGTGACACAGGGGGTTTCTACGAGCAGTACTTC
once | TRBJ1-1 | TRBV10-3 | . | CAISESRLGTEAFF | TGTGCCATCAGTGAGTCGAGATTGGGGACTGAAGCTTTCTTT
. | TRBJ2-7 | TRBV6-5 | TRBD1 | CASSTDRAEQYF | TGTGCCAGCAGCACGGACAGGGCCGAGCAGTACTTC
. | TRBJ1-1 | TRBV5-4 | . | CASSLGAMNTEAFF | TGTGCCAGCAGCTTGGGGGCCATGAACACTGAAGCTTTCTTT
once | TRBJ1-2 | TRBV30 | TRBD1 | CAWSVGQGRNGYTF | TGTGCCTGGAGTGTGGGACAGGGACGAAATGGCTACACCTTC